A single count supports the clone carrying this TCR beta chain. The data derive from a study of blood T cell repertoires in COVID-19. Study-wide context: There were acute and convalescent COVID-19 samples, and they came from the United States, Italy and Spain. From T cells, B-cell-depleted T cells, or PBMCs came the material, which was cDNA or gDNA.

Authors' data handling: Reference gene primers were amplified, and this amplification served to estimate nucleated cell counts. The assay was immunoSEQ multiplex PCR, and TCRdb's table has in-frame clones only and misses some. V and J calls and clone size follow that table, whereas D and trimming were derived from the DNA. The profile shows some 190,000 clones, 75% to 80% of them singletons. V dropped 3 bases and J dropped 2 bases, with 14 bases sitting between them. Looked up from germline, CDR1 is LNHDA and CDR2 is SQIVND (reference sequence). This CDR3 contains 16 residues. The chain links TRBV19 to TRBJ1-3; D is undetermined. This TCR came from a woman aged 45-65 years with active or convalescent COVID-19. The sample taken for sequencing was peripheral blood. This CDR3 reads CASSIGSREPGNTIYF. CDR3 in DNA: TGTGCCAGTAGTATCGGGAGCCGGGAACCTGGAAACACCATATATTTT.